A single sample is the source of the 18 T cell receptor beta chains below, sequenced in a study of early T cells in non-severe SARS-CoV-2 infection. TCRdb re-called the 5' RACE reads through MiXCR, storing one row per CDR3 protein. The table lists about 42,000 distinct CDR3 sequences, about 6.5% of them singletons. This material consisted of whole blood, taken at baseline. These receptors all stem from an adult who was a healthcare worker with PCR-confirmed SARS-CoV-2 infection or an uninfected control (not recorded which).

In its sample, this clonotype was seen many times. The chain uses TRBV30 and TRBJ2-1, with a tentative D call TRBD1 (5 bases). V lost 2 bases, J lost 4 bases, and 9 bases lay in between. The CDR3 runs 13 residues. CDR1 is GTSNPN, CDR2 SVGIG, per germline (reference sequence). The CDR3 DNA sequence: TGTGCCTGGAGTCCAGACAGTTACAATGAGCAGTTCTTC. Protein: CAWSPDSYNEQFF.

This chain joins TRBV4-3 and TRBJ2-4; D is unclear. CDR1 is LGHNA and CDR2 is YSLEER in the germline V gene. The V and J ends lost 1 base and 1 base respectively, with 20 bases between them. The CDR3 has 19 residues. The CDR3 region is CASSQGLFGFSLAKNIQYF. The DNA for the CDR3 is TGCGCCAGCAGCCAAGGCCTCTTCGGGTTTTCGCTGGCCAAAAACATTCAGTACTTC.

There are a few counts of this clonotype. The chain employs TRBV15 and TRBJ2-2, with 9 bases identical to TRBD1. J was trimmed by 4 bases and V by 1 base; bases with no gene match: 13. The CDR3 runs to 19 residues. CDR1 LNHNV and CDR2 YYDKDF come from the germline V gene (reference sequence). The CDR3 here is CATSRGWTGVTSITGELFF. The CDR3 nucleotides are TGTGCCACCAGCAGAGGCTGGACAGGGGTCACCTCGATCACCGGGGAGCTGTTTTTT.

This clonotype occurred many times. The CDR3 here is CASSLRQEGEKLFF. DNA for the CDR3: TGTGCCAGCAGCTTGCGACAAGAAGGTGAAAAACTGTTTTTT. The chain uses TRBV7-9 and TRBJ1-4, with D unclear. CDR1 and CDR2 (germline): SEHNR, FQNEAQ (reference sequence). This CDR3 has 14 amino acids. Trimming removed 3 bases at V and 7 bases at J, with 12 bases between.

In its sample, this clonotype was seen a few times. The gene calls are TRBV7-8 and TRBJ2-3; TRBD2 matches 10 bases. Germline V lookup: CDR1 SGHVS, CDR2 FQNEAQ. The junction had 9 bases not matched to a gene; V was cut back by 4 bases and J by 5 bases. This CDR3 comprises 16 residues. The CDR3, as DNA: TGTGCCAGCAGCTCCCTTCTAGCGGGGGTCGGAGATACGCAGTATTTT. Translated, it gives CASSSLLAGVGDTQYF.

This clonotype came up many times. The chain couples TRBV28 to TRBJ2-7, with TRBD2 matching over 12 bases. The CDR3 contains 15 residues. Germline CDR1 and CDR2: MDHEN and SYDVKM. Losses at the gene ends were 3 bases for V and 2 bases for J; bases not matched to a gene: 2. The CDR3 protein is CASSLASGGAYEQYF. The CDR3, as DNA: TGTGCCAGCAGTTTGGCTAGCGGGGGGGCCTACGAGCAGTACTTC.

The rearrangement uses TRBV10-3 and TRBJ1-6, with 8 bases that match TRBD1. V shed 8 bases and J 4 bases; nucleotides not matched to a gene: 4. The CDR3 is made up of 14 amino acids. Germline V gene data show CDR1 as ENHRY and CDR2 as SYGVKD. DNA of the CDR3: TGTGCCATCTCCGGGACAGGTTATAATTCACCCCTCCACTTT. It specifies CAISGTGYNSPLHF.

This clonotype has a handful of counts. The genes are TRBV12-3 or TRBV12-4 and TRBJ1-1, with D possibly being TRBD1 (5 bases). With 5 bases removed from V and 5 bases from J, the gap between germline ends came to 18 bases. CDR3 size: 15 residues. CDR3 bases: TGTGCCAGCAGTCCGGTGGAGGGGAGAGGGACTGAAGCTTTCTTT. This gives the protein CASSPVEGRGTEAFF.

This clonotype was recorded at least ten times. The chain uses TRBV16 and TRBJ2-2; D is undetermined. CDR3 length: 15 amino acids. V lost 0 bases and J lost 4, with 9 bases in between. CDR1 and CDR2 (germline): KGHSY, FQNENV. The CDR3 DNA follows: TGTGCCAGCAGCCAATCGTCTGGGGTCACCGGGGAGCTGTTTTTT. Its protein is CASSQSSGVTGELFF.

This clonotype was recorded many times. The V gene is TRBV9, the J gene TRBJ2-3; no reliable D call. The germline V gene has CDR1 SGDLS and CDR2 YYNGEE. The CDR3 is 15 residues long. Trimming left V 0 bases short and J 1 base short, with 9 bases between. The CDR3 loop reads CASSVVDGRTDTQYF. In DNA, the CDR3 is TGTGCCAGCAGCGTAGTGGACGGCCGCACAGATACGCAGTATTTT.

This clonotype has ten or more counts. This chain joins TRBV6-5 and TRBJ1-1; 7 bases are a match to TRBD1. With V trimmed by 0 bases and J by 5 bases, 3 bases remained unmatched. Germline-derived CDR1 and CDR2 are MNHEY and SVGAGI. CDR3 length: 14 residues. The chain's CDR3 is CASSYSTTGTEAFF. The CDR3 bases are TGTGCCAGCAGTTACTCCACGACAGGGACTGAAGCTTTCTTT.

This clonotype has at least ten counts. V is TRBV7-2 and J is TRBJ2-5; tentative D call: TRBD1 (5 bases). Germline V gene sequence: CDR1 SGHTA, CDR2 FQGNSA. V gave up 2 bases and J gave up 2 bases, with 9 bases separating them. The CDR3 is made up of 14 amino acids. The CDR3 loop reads CASSLRGLQETQYF. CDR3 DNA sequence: TGTGCCAGCAGCTTAAGGGGTTTGCAAGAGACCCAGTACTTC. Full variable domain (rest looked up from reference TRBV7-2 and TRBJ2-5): GAGVSQSPSNKVTEKGKDVELRCDPISGHTALYWYRQSLGQGLEFLIYFQGNSAPDKSGLPSDRFSAERTGGSVSTLTIQRTQQEDSAVYLCASSLRGLQETQYFGPGTRLLVL.

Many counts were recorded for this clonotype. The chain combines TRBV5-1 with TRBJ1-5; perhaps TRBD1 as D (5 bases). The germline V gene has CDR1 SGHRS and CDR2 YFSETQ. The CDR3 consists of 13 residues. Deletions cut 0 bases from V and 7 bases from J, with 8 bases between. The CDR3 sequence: CASSLEGRQPQHF. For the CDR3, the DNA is TGCGCCAGCAGCTTGGAGGGGAGGCAGCCCCAGCATTTT.

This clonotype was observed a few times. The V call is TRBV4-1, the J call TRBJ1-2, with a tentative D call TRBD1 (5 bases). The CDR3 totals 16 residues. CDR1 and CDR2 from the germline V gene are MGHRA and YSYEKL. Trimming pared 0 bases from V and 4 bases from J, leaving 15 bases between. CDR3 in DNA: TGCGCCAGCAGCCAAGATTTGACAGCCATTAGCTATGGCTACACCTTC. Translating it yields CASSQDLTAISYGYTF.

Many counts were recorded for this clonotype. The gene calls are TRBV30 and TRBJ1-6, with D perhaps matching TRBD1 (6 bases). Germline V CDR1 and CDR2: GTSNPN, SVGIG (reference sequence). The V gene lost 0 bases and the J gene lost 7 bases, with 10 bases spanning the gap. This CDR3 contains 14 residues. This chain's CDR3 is CAWSVRQVNSPLHF. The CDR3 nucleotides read TGTGCCTGGAGTGTTCGACAGGTGAATTCACCCCTCCACTTT.

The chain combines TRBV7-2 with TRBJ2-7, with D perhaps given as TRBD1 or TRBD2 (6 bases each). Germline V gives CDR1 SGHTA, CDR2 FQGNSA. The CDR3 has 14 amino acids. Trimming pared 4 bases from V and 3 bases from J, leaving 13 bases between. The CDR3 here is CASSWGRGSYEQYF. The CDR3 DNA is TGTGCCAGCAGCTGGGGGCGGGGAAGCTACGAGCAGTACTTC.

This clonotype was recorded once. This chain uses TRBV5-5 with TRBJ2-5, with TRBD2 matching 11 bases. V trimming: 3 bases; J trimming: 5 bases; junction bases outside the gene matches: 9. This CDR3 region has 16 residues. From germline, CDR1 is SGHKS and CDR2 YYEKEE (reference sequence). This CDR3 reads CASSWSLAGGQETQYF. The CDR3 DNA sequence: TGTGCCAGCAGCTGGAGTTTAGCGGGGGGGCAGGAGACCCAGTACTTC.

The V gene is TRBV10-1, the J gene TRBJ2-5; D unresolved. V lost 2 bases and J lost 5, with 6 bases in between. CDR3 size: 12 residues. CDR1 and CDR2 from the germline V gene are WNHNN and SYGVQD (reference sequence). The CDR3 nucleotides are TGCGCCAGCAGTGAGGCCAGGGAGACCCAGTACTTC. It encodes CASSEARETQYF.